This T cell receptor (beta chain) was obtained from a study of cytomegalovirus exposure and HLA in healthy donors (TCRdb year 2017). Context from the whole study: In an earlier analysis of some 610 of the donors, 250 to 300 Gb of sequence data and about 110 million unique TCR beta sequences from about 190 million T cells were reported. Both class I and class II loci were covered by HLA typing, at four-digit resolution. Along with the approximately 700-subject first cohort, a separate validation cohort of over a hundred different subjects was used. Donor age, sex, ethnicity and CMV serostatus were compiled together with the repertoire data. Roughly 5 DR-DQ haplotypes were handled as single units for association and clustering, since linkage in the cohort was strong. The study profiled the T cell repertoires of under 850 subjects by immunosequencing and related them to cytomegalovirus serostatus. All discovery cohort repertoires had been generated using a single sequencing platform. A later analysis re-examined previously published TCR beta repertoires from 610 or so donors and added high-resolution HLA genotyping to investigate patterns of TCR occurrence. Rather than using new phenotypic data, the later analysis identified candidate immune exposures from TCR beta sequences and from how often those sequences occurred across donors. Approximately 310 gigabases of sequencing data and 70 million to 100 million unique TCR sequences made up an early release that covered roughly 670 HLA-typed donors. Across around 400 genotyped donors of the cohort, an average of about 250,000 unique TCR beta nucleotide sequences per donor were sequenced, and approximately 17% of those sequences were non-productive. An earlier analysis of approximately 500 of the donors applied high-throughput TCR beta sequencing to assess whether each TCR beta V gene segment acted as functional or pseudogenic. To predict cytomegalovirus infection status, the study brought together high-throughput TCR immunosequencing, statistical association of individual TCRs with disease status, and machine learning. A later genetic analysis used genome-wide SNP genotypes for about 60% of the roughly 700 donors, treating that subset as a discovery cohort. The study aimed to test whether signatures of past pathogen exposure could be identified by cataloging public T cell receptors. The genetic ancestry cluster associated with self-reported Caucasian donors included over 80% of the approximately 400 genotyped donors. Typing coverage varied by locus: 629-630 donors for A, B, C, DRB1 and DQB1; approximately 500 for DQA1; more than 600 for DPA1; approximately 470 for DPB1.

The cohort consisted of 650 to 850 healthy bone marrow donors. At the time of sampling, every cohort member was nominally healthy, though immune exposures that went unrecorded were likely present. The donor was CMV seronegative and belonged to the group of around 350 seronegative cohort members. Every donor gave a peripheral blood sample, and the peripheral blood mononuclear cells from that sample were used for TCR beta sequencing. The Qiagen DNeasy Blood Extraction Kit was used to extract genomic DNA from the blood cell samples. Note on this clone: What this receptor recognizes is not known. No per-base quality is available; no much larger clone lies one base away.

Receptor amplification or capture employed the immunoSEQ multiplex PCR assay. A mixture of 60 forward primers for TCR Vbeta segments and 13 reverse primers for TCR Jbeta segments was used in the multiplex PCR. The CDR3 region of rearranged TCR beta genes was amplified from genomic DNA with a multiplex PCR assay. The amplified TCR beta libraries were sequenced on the Illumina HiSeq System as 87-base-pair reads. The paper's processing steps were these. A later analysis counted about 82 million unique TCR beta chains across the roughly 700 repertoires, and some 11 million of these chains were shared by at least two donors. To remove PCR and sequencing errors, raw reads were error-corrected and collapsed into unique sequences using a nearest-neighbor algorithm that merged closely related sequences. To assign V, D and J gene segments, CDR3 sequences were aligned to IMGT reference sequences. Each retained sequence needed at least a six-nucleotide match to both a V gene segment and a J gene segment. A rearrangement counted as productive if the CDR3 had no stop codons and remained in frame with V and J, and every other rearrangement counted as non-productive. Following IMGT convention, CDR3 was defined as the stretch from the second conserved V-encoded cysteine up to the conserved J-encoded phenylalanine. The earlier analysis of about 620 of the donors excluded sequences that lacked an unambiguous match to a single V gene segment. In an earlier analysis of some 590 of the donors, a V segment was called functional when productive rearrangements were above 56.7%, and segregating when the standard deviation between donors exceeded 5%. To diagnose cytomegalovirus status from the catalog of TCR beta chain sequences, a statistical classification framework was built. A later analysis assigned V and J genes by comparing TCR nucleotide sequences with IMGT/GENE-DB human TR gene sequences. The TCRdist pipeline was used in a later analysis to assign CDR3 sequences and most-parsimonious VDJ recombination scenarios. In a later analysis, each TCR beta chain was defined by its CDR3 amino acid sequence together with its V-gene family, and reads lacking a unique V-gene family were excluded. To address suspected cross-contamination and a sequencing artifact, a later analysis removed under 600 highly shared, low-generation-probability nucleotide sequences. In a later analysis, a clonal expansion index for each public chain was calculated from normalized within-repertoire ranks of inferred template counts. In a later analysis, generation probabilities were computed using a VDJ recombination model fitted to out-of-frame rearrangements, and the results were checked against IGoR. A later analysis scored TCR-TCR, TCR-HLA and TCR-CMV co-occurrence with hypergeometric tests, applying a repertoire-size bias correction to TCR pairs. In a later analysis, false discovery rates were estimated by permuting HLA or CMV assignments 20 times. A later analysis grouped co-occurring TCRs with DBSCAN, adding TCRdist sequence similarity when clustering within HLA-allele-positive subsets. For co-occurrence clustering, repertoires with fewer than 30,000 or more than 120,000 public chains were excluded, along with about five repertoires with anomalous nucleotide sharing. In TCRdb, the immuneACCESS table is reduced to in-frame sequences with V and J assigned. These tables do not hold every clone; where another copy was compared, an unresolved V gene accounts for under half, and the others remain unexplained. The V and J calls and clone size were taken over from that table, and D and trimming were inferred from the DNA. Present in this sample are some 160,000 clones, approximately 86% of which were seen just once. The ten most abundant clones make up about 2% of the sample.

The germline ends are 12 bases apart after V is trimmed by 5 bases and J by 0 bases. Including the terminal cysteine and phenylalanine, the CDR3 comprises 15 residues. The only DNA kept is the CDR3, 45 bases in frame from the first base. CDR1 and CDR2 were assigned from the germline V gene as SGHTA and FQGNSA. On the study overall, not on this receptor specifically: Some IMGT-functional V segments, including TRBV6-2 and TRBV6-3, could not be distinguished by the 87-base-pair reads and were therefore excluded. A later genetic analysis reported fewer N-insertions in productive TCRs among donors in an Asian-associated ancestry cluster than the 666-donor mean. Specific HLA alleles were associated with more than 15,000 TCR beta sequences at a false discovery rate of 0.05 in a later analysis. A later analysis found that TCR association rates varied across HLA loci, with DRB1 alleles showing the most associated TCRs and HLA-C alleles the fewest. The study gave a list of some 150 TCR beta chains associated with cytomegalovirus. The presence/absence analyses assumed that sequencing depth was roughly uniform across donors, and that assumption may not be true. The cohort was sequenced for TCR beta chains only, and without alpha or paired-chain data the features that could be detected were limited. A cluster of highly shared sequence variants was judged likely to be a technical artifact of the sequencing pipeline. Because some donors lacked HLA typing at each locus, the association tests relied only on the typed subset. An association between a missense DCLRE1C variant and V-gene and J-gene trimming of TCR beta chains was found in a later genetic analysis and replicated in an independent cohort. An earlier analysis of approximately 600 of the donors showed that most TCR beta V segments appeared in productive rearrangements either about 87% or about 30% of the time, which broadly matched IMGT annotations. Because counts were too low, about 18 rarely observed V segments, including chromosome 9 orphons, were left out of the earlier analysis of some 600 of the donors. Most TCR sequences were observed very rarely across donors, whereas some public TCRs were present in many individuals. A later analysis found that HLA-associated TCR beta chains were more clonally expanded and had lower generation probabilities than equally common non-associated chains. Correlated functional status among segregating V segments might be attributable to linkage disequilibrium, but an unknown experimental factor could not be ruled out. Assigning TCR associations to individual alleles was difficult when HLA alleles, especially DR and DQ, strongly co-occurred. The classifier was reported to diagnose cytomegalovirus status with high specificity and sensitivity in both the original and validation cohorts. A later analysis found that most CMV-associated TCR beta chains appeared HLA-restricted, with HLA associations seemingly driven largely by CMV exposure. The authors suggested that the approach could potentially be extended to other disease states and immunological phenotypes. In vitro tests confirmed that a few of the cytomegalovirus-associated TCR beta chains recognize cytomegalovirus antigens. In a later analysis, several top co-occurrence clusters were reported to appear linked to parvovirus B19, influenza, CMV and Epstein-Barr virus. For the cohort, immune exposure information was limited to CMV serostatus. A further reported finding was that TCR beta sequences accurately predicted the HLA-A and HLA-B alleles for most subjects in the first cohort.

The chain was built from TRBV7-2 and TRBJ2-3; 6 matching bases give a weak D call of TRBD2. Material for sequencing was PBMCs. The clonotype comes from a woman younger than 30 in good health and CMV-seronegative. The CDR3 region reads CASSQGTSSTDTQYF. The nucleotide sequence reads as follows: TGTGCCAGCAGCCAAGGGACTTCTAGCACAGATACGCAGTATTTT.